This is a list of T cell receptor beta chains from one sample in a study of blood T cell repertoires in COVID-19. Only in-frame clones appear in the TCRdb table, and some are missing; sequencing was by immunoSEQ multiplex PCR. The sample shows over 150,000 clones, about 85% of them seen only once. The sequencing sample was made of peripheral blood. These TCRs come from a man aged 55 to 70 with COVID-19, enrolled during active disease. Each CDR3 is given with its conserved first and last residue. D genes are given only for firm matches. Some rows have no size entry. The others give once, few or many, or a class for an expanded clone.

TRBJ2-1 . TRBD1 TRBV28 CASSGTGHDEQFF TGTGCCAGCAGTGGGACAGGGCACGATGAGCAGTTCTTC
TRBJ1-4 few . TRBV25-1 CASSEYQAATNEKLFF TGTGCCAGCAGTGAATACCAGGCTGCAACTAATGAAAAACTGTTTTTT
TRBJ2-1 . TRBD1 TRBV6-5 CASSPTGKTYNEQFF TGTGCCAGCAGTCCGACAGGGAAGACCTACAATGAGCAGTTCTTC
TRBJ1-5 . TRBD1 TRBV19 CASSRTDRGGNQPQHF TGTGCCAGTAGTAGAACCGACAGGGGGGGCAATCAGCCCCAGCATTTT
TRBJ1-2 . . TRBV19 CASSISRDTYGYTF TGTGCCAGTAGTATTTCCCGGGACACCTATGGCTACACCTTC
TRBJ2-5 . . TRBV7-9 CASSLREIQETQYF TGTGCCAGCAGCTTACGAGAGATTCAAGAGACCCAGTACTTC
TRBJ1-5 few . TRBV19 CASSFPTGNQPQHF TGTGCCAGTAGTTTTCCTACAGGGAATCAGCCCCAGCATTTT
TRBJ2-3 . TRBD2 TRBV11-3 CASSSLAGGTDTQYF TGTGCCAGCAGCTCGCTAGCGGGGGGCACAGATACGCAGTATTTT
TRBJ2-1 few TRBD2 TRBV15 CATSREWLAGEVGSSYNEQFF TGTGCCACCAGCAGAGAGTGGCTAGCGGGAGAGGTCGGAAGCTCCTACAATGAGCAGTTCTTC
TRBJ1-5 . . TRBV7-9 CASSLNWNQPQHF TGTGCCAGCAGCTTAAACTGGAATCAGCCCCAGCATTTT
TRBJ2-1 . . TRBV29-1 CSVELGSSYNEQFF TGCAGCGTTGAATTGGGGAGCTCCTACAATGAGCAGTTCTTC
TRBJ1-5 once . TRBV6-1 CASSEAGRRQPQHF TGTGCCAGCAGTGAAGCGGGCCGTCGTCAGCCCCAGCATTTT
TRBJ1-1 . TRBD1 TRBV18 CASSLRTGNDEAFF TGTGCCAGCTCACTTAGGACAGGCAACGATGAAGCTTTCTTT
TRBJ2-7 . TRBD2 TRBV6-5 CASSRTRRPYEQYF TGTGCCAGCAGTCGGACTAGAAGACCCTACGAGCAGTACTTC
TRBJ1-2 . TRBD1 TRBV6-2/TRBV6-3 CASSSDRDYGYTF TGTGCCAGCAGCAGCGACAGGGACTATGGCTACACCTTC
TRBJ1-4 . . TRBV5-1 CASSLVLLAANEKLFF TGCGCCAGCAGCTTAGTCCTCCTGGCGGCTAATGAAAAACTGTTTTTT
TRBJ1-3 . TRBD1 TRBV10-1 CASPGQSSSGNTIYF TGCGCCAGTCCGGGACAGAGTTCCTCTGGAAACACCATATATTTT
TRBJ2-1 . TRBD1 TRBV6-5 CASRKQGAGGEQFF TGTGCCAGCAGAAAACAGGGGGCTGGAGGTGAGCAGTTCTTC
TRBJ1-5 . . TRBV7-9 CASSPHQDQPQHF TGTGCCAGCAGCCCCCACCAGGATCAGCCCCAGCATTTT
TRBJ2-1 . . TRBV11-2 CASSLIASSYNEQFF TGTGCCAGCAGCTTAATAGCCTCCTCCTACAATGAGCAGTTCTTC
TRBJ1-5 . . TRBV10-3 CAISGGESNQPQHF TGTGCCATCTCAGGTGGGGAGAGCAATCAGCCCCAGCATTTT
TRBJ2-3 . TRBD2 TRBV4-3 CASSLYGLAGGATDTQYF TGCGCCAGCAGCCTATATGGACTAGCGGGGGGGGCCACAGATACGCAGTATTTT
TRBJ1-5 . . TRBV30 CAWSVGLQPQHF TGTGCCTGGAGTGTTGGGCTTCAGCCCCAGCATTTT
TRBJ1-2 . TRBD1 TRBV5-6 CASSLRAGGLYGYTF TGTGCCAGCAGCTTGAGGGCAGGGGGCCTCTATGGCTACACCTTC
TRBJ2-6 . . TRBV3-1/TRBV3-2 CASSQVMTTGANVLTF TGTGCCAGCAGCCAGGTAATGACGACAGGGGCCAACGTCCTGACTTTC
TRBJ1-5 . TRBD1 TRBV3-1/TRBV3-2 CASSQDYRQGGGNQPQHF TGTGCCAGCAGCCAAGATTACCGACAGGGCGGTGGCAATCAGCCCCAGCATTTT
TRBJ1-1 . . TRBV12-3/TRBV12-4 CASSSTTESEAFF TGTGCCAGCAGTTCAACGACAGAATCTGAAGCTTTCTTT
TRBJ2-5 . TRBD2 TRBV18 CASSPASGTSGRETQYF TGTGCCAGCTCACCTGCCTCGGGGACTAGCGGGAGGGAGACCCAGTACTTC
TRBJ2-5 . . TRBV29-1 CSVRIQQLVVETQYF TGCAGCGTTCGGATCCAACAACTAGTGGTGGAGACCCAGTACTTC
TRBJ1-4 once . TRBV27 CASKVEGRDNEKLFF TGTGCCAGCAAGGTTGAGGGCAGAGATAATGAAAAACTGTTTTTT
TRBJ1-2 . TRBD1 TRBV6-5 CASSPRQGAYYGYTF TGTGCCAGCAGCCCCCGACAGGGGGCGTACTATGGCTACACCTTC
TRBJ1-2 . . TRBV6-1 CASSERSPVPYGYTF TGTGCCAGCAGTGAAAGATCTCCGGTACCATATGGCTACACCTTC
TRBJ2-1 . TRBD2 TRBV6-2/TRBV6-3 CASSYSGLAEQFF TGTGCCAGCAGTTACAGCGGACTAGCGGAGCAGTTCTTC
TRBJ2-2 . . TRBV19 CASNSEVTGELFF TGTGCCAGTAATTCCGAGGTTACCGGGGAGCTGTTTTTT
TRBJ2-1 . . TRBV15 CATRADPGALQNEQFF TGTGCCACCAGAGCAGACCCTGGAGCCCTACAAAATGAGCAGTTCTTC
TRBJ1-6 . . TRBV9 CASSSRPGNSPLHF TGTGCCAGCAGCTCTCGACCGGGGAATTCACCCCTCCACTTT
TRBJ1-1 once TRBD1 TRBV6-2/TRBV6-3 CASSYGGQGVLEAFF TGTGCCAGCAGTTACGGAGGACAGGGCGTTCTAGAAGCTTTCTTT
TRBJ1-1 . . TRBV5-5 CASSATGTMNTEAFF TGTGCCAGCAGCGCAACCGGGACAATGAACACTGAAGCTTTCTTT
TRBJ1-6 . . TRBV19 CAACAGGFGSPLHF TGTGCCGCGTGCGCGGGGGGCTTTGGTTCACCCCTCCACTTT
TRBJ2-5 . TRBD2 TRBV7-2 CASSLGLAGGPSEETQYF TGTGCCAGCAGCTTAGGACTAGCGGGGGGGCCGAGCGAGGAGACCCAGTACTTC
TRBJ2-1 few . TRBV7-2 CASSSNTGLTYNEQFF TGTGCCAGCAGCTCTAATACAGGGTTGACCTACAATGAGCAGTTCTTC
TRBJ1-1 . TRBD1 TRBV10-3 CAITLGGNTEAFF TGTGCCATCACTTTAGGGGGCAACACTGAAGCTTTCTTT
TRBJ2-7 . TRBD2 TRBV5-1 CASSAATGLHYEQYF TGCGCCAGCAGCGCGGCTACGGGACTACACTACGAGCAGTACTTC
TRBJ1-3 few . TRBV7-2 CASSLGSLRGDFSGNTIYF TGTGCCAGCAGCTTAGGGTCGTTGAGAGGCGACTTCTCTGGAAACACCATATATTTT
TRBJ2-5 . . TRBV5-1 CASSGTGTHQETQYF TGCGCCAGCAGCGGAACCGGGACACATCAAGAGACCCAGTACTTC
TRBJ1-5 . TRBD1 TRBV19 CASLSPGGGNQPQHF TGTGCCAGCCTCAGCCCAGGGGGCGGCAATCAGCCCCAGCATTTT
TRBJ2-7 . . TRBV6-2/TRBV6-3 CASSYSIPRVHEQYF TGTGCCAGCAGTTACTCGATCCCCAGGGTCCACGAGCAGTACTTC
TRBJ1-1 . . TRBV5-1 CASSLVSQGSTEAFF TGCGCCAGCAGCTTGGTATCCCAGGGTTCCACTGAAGCTTTCTTT
TRBJ2-5 few . TRBV27 CASSLSSRKRLETQYF TGTGCCAGCAGTTTATCGTCGAGGAAAAGGCTCGAGACCCAGTACTTC
TRBJ2-7 . . TRBV21-1 CASSLPSGQGGYEQYF TGTGCCAGCAGCCTACCCTCGGGACAGGGAGGCTACGAGCAGTACTTC
TRBJ2-7 . TRBD1 TRBV5-1 CASSFGDGTGISYEQYF TGCGCCAGCAGCTTTGGGGATGGGACAGGGATTAGCTACGAGCAGTACTTC
TRBJ2-7 . . TRBV3-1/TRBV3-2 CASSQVSEREQYF TGTGCCAGCAGCCAAGTTAGCGAGCGCGAGCAGTACTTC
TRBJ1-5 . . TRBV6-5 CASSYDKLTPQHF TGTGCCAGCAGTTACGACAAGCTCACGCCCCAGCATTTT
TRBJ2-3 few TRBD2 TRBV19 CASSMTSGGTTDTQYF TGTGCCAGTAGTATGACTAGCGGAGGAACCACAGATACGCAGTATTTT
TRBJ2-7 once . TRBV19 CASSILAQANYEQYF TGTGCCAGTAGTATATTAGCACAGGCCAACTACGAGCAGTACTTC
TRBJ2-1 once TRBD2 TRBV12-5 CASGLPSGLAGVYEQFF TGTGCTAGTGGTTTGCCCTCTGGTCTAGCGGGAGTATATGAGCAGTTCTTC
TRBJ2-7 . TRBD1 TRBV7-2 CASSLGQESYEQYF TGTGCCAGCAGCTTGGGACAGGAATCCTACGAGCAGTACTTC